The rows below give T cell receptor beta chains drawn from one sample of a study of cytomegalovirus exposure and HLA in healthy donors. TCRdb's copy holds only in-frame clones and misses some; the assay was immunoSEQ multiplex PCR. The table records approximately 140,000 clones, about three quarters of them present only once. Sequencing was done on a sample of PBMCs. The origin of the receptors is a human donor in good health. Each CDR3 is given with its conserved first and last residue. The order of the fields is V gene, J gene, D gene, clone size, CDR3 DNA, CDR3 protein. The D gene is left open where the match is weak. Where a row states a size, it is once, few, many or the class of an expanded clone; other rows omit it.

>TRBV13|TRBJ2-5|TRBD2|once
TGTGCCAGCAGCTTAGGCCCGATAGGGAGGGGAGAGACCCAGTACTTC
CASSLGPIGRGETQYF
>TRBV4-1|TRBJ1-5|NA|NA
TGCGCCAGCAGCCAAGTGGGTGGGCACAATCAGCCCCAGCATTTT
CASSQVGGHNQPQHF
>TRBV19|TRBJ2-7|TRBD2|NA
TGTGCCAGTAGTATGACTAGCGGGAGTTACGAGCAGTACTTC
CASSMTSGSYEQYF
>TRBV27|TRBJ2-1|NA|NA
TGTGCCAGCAGTCCACGGACAGACAATGAGCAGTTCTTC
CASSPRTDNEQFF
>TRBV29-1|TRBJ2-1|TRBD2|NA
TGCAGCGCGGGGACTAACTTATACAATGAGCAGTTCTTC
CSAGTNLYNEQFF
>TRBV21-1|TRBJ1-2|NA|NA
TGTGCCAGCAGCAAAGAGGAGGGGACTAACTATGGCTACACCTTC
CASSKEEGTNYGYTF
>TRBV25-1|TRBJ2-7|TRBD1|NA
TGTGCCAGCAGTGAAGGGACAGTACCCTACGAGCAGTACTTC
CASSEGTVPYEQYF
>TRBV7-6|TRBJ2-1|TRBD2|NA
TGTGCCAGCAGCCTCCTGACTAGCGGGAGTAGCTATGAGCAGTTCTTC
CASSLLTSGSSYEQFF
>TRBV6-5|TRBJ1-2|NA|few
TGTGCCAGCAGTGAAGAAGGGGGAATCTATGGCTACACCTTC
CASSEEGGIYGYTF
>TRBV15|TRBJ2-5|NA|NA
TGTGCCACCAGCAGAGGGCCCTCCCGGGTAAAAGAGACCCAGTACTTC
CATSRGPSRVKETQYF
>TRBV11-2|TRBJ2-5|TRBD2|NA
TGTGCCAGCAGCGAGACTAGCGGGTCACGAACCCAGTACTTC
CASSETSGSRTQYF
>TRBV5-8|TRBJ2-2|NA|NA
TGTGCCAGCAGCTTGTTAGAACCCAACACCGGGGAGCTGTTTTTT
CASSLLEPNTGELFF
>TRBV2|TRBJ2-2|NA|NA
TGTGCCATACTAGCCGGGGAGCTGTTTTTT
CAILAGELFF
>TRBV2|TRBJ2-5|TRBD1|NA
TGTGCCAGCAGTCTGGGACAGGGGATCCAAGAGACCCAGTACTTC
CASSLGQGIQETQYF
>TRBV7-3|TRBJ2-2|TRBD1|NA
TGTGCCAGCAGCTTACAGGGGGCAGGTACCGGGGAGCTGTTTTTT
CASSLQGAGTGELFF
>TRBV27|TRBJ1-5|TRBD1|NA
TGTGCCAGCAGTTTTGGACAGGGTTTCGGACCCCAGCATTTT
CASSFGQGFGPQHF
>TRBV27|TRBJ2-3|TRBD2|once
TGTGCCAGCAGACGGGGGGGCCTCACAGATACGCAGTATTTT
CASRRGGLTDTQYF
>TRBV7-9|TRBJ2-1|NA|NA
TGTGCCAGCAGCTTAGACAGCTACAATGAGCAGTTCTTC
CASSLDSYNEQFF
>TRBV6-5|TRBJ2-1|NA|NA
TGTGCCAGCAGTCCTGACAGCTACAATGAGCAGTTCTTC
CASSPDSYNEQFF
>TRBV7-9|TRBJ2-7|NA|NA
TGTGCCAGCAGCTTAGATGCAGGGGCTGTCTCCTACGAGCAGTACTTC
CASSLDAGAVSYEQYF
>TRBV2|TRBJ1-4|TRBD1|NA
TGTGCCAGCAGTGCGGACAGGGGGCGGGAAAAACTGTTTTTT
CASSADRGREKLFF
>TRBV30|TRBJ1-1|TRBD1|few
TGTGCCTGGAAAGAGTACAGGGGTGAAGCTTTCTTT
CAWKEYRGEAFF
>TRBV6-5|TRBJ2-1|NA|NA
TGTGCCAGCAGTTACTCCCTAGCCAATGAGCAGTTCTTC
CASSYSLANEQFF
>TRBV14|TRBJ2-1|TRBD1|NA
TGTGCCAGCAGCCAACGCCAGGGGGCAAGTGAGCAGTTCTTC
CASSQRQGASEQFF
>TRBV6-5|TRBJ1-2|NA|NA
TGTGCCAGCACACAAAAGCCAGGGTACTATGGCTACACCTTC
CASTQKPGYYGYTF
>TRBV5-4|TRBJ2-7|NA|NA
TGTGCCAGCAGTCCTCTCGGGACACTACCTGGCGAGCAGTACTTC
CASSPLGTLPGEQYF
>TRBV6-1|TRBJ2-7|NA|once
TGTGCCAGCAGTGGGTTAACAGGGCGGCCCTACGAGCAGTACTTC
CASSGLTGRPYEQYF
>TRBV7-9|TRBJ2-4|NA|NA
TGTGCCAGCAGCCCCAGACAGGAGGACCTGTACTTC
CASSPRQEDLYF
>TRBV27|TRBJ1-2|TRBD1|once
TGTGCCAGCAGCCCCCGGGACAGTTTATATGGCTACACCTTC
CASSPRDSLYGYTF
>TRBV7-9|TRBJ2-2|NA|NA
TGTGCCAGCAGCTCCGTATTGGGGAGCGGGACCGGGGAGCTGTTTTTT
CASSSVLGSGTGELFF